These 21 T cell receptor beta chains were sequenced from one sample in a study of T cell responses to AZD1222 COVID-19 vaccine. The assay was immunoSEQ multiplex PCR, and TCRdb's table has in-frame clones only and misses some. This sample has some 140,000 clones; about 86% occur once, and the top ten carry 5.5%. Sequencing was performed on peripheral blood, taken on day 0 of MenACWY control vaccination. Receptor source: an adult in good health.

V gene TRBV19 combines with J gene TRBJ2-2; D is tentatively TRBD1 or TRBD2 (7 bases each). The V end was cut by 3 bases, the J end by 5 bases, with 13 bases between. The germline V gene has CDR1 LNHDA and CDR2 SQIVND (reference sequence). The CDR3 is made up of 15 amino acids. CDR3 nucleotides: TGTGCCAGTAGTATGAGTCAGGGGGGGACCGGGGAGCTGTTTTTT. Its translation: CASSMSQGGTGELFF.

The chain has TRBV29-1 and TRBJ1-1; no reliable D call. The germline CDR1 and CDR2 sequences are SQVTM and ANQGSEA. The CDR3 is 13 amino acids. The V and J ends lost 5 bases and 1 base respectively, with 11 bases between them. CDR3 DNA sequence: TGCAGCGTTCGTGTCTGGGGGAACACTGAAGCTTTCTTT. Amino acid sequence: CSVRVWGNTEAFF.

The J gene is TRBJ1-4, the V gene TRBV28, with TRBD1 identical over 9 bases. The CDR3 has 16 residues. The V segment lost 7 bases and the J segment 9 bases; nucleotides outside the gene matches: 15. The germline V gene has CDR1 MDHEN and CDR2 SYDVKM. The DNA for the CDR3 is TGTGCCAGCACCCTAGGGGGGGGACAGGGCGAACAAAAACTGTTTTTT. Its translation is CASTLGGGQGEQKLFF.

This chain connects TRBV3-1 (or the pseudogene TRBV3-2) to TRBJ1-2, with D hard to call. The CDR3 runs 12 residues. Germline lookup yields CDR1 LGHDT and CDR2 YNNKEL (reference sequence). V was shortened by 1 base and J by 7 bases, with 7 bases between the two germline ends. This chain's CDR3 is CASSQVRSGYTF. The CDR3 DNA follows: TGTGCCAGCAGCCAAGTAAGGTCTGGCTACACCTTC.

The chain joins TRBV28 to TRBJ2-7; TRBD2 aligns across 13 bases. Unmatched junction bases numbered 5, after V lost 5 bases and J lost 7 bases. This CDR3 comprises 14 residues. Germline CDR1 is MDHEN and CDR2 is SYDVKM. CDR3 nucleotides: TGTGCCAGCAGTCCACCGGGACTAGCGGGGGAGCAGTACGTC. Amino acid sequence: CASSPPGLAGEQYV.

This clone came up many times. The J gene is TRBJ2-7, the V gene TRBV28, with 12 nucleotides matching TRBD1. CDR1 and CDR2 (germline): MDHEN, SYDVKM. The CDR3 runs 15 residues. The J segment lost 6 bases and the V segment lost 0 bases, leaving 3 bases of the junction unmatched. CDR3 amino acids: CASSLWGQGAVEQYF. DNA for the CDR3: TGTGCCAGCAGTTTATGGGGACAGGGGGCAGTCGAGCAGTACTTC.

The chain uses TRBV7-2 and TRBJ1-2; D remains ambiguous. Looked up from germline, CDR1 is SGHTA and CDR2 is FQGNSA. The CDR3 is 13 residues long. V lost 8 bases, J lost 3 bases, and 13 bases lay in between. The CDR3 DNA reads TGTGCCAGCGCCCTCCCCGGGGACTATGGCTACACCTTC. It specifies CASALPGDYGYTF.

The chain recombines TRBV7-9 with TRBJ1-6; maybe TRBD1 (6 bases). Per germline, CDR1 SEHNR and CDR2 FQNEAQ (reference sequence). Trimming stripped 1 base from V and 7 bases from J, with 11 bases between. The CDR3 has 15 residues. The CDR3 bases are TGTGCCAGCAGCTTAGACGGGGGCGTAAATTCACCCCTCCACTTT. Translation gives CASSLDGGVNSPLHF.

V usage is TRBV4-1 and J usage is TRBJ2-2, with D possibly matching TRBD2 (5 bases). This CDR3 spans 15 amino acids. Germline V gene lookup returns CDR1 MGHRA and CDR2 YSYEKL. V was trimmed by 1 base and J by 5 bases, leaving 11 bases between them. CDR3 nucleotide sequence: TGCGCCAGCAGCCAAGCCGGAGGTGGGACCGGGGAGCTGTTTTTT. This codes for CASSQAGGGTGELFF.

This chain links TRBV11-2 with TRBJ2-7; possibly TRBD2 for D (7 bases). The CDR3 contains 15 residues. Trimming pared 0 bases from V and 3 bases from J, leaving 12 bases between. In germline, CDR1 is SGHAT, CDR2 FQNNGV. CDR3 protein: CASSLEGAGDYEQYF. CDR3 bases: TGTGCCAGCAGCTTAGAGGGGGCGGGAGACTACGAGCAGTACTTC.

The chain has TRBV30 and TRBJ1-5, with D unresolved. V shed 3 bases and J shed 0 bases, with 9 bases lying between them. From germline, CDR1 is GTSNPN and CDR2 SVGIG (reference sequence). CDR3 length equals 14 residues. In DNA, the CDR3 is TGTGCCTGGAGCAGCGTGGCTAGCAATCAGCCCCAGCATTTT. It codes for CAWSSVASNQPQHF.

The CDR3 region has the DNA TGTGCCAGCAGCCAACCAGGGGTCTATGGCTACACCTTC. As protein: CASSQPGVYGYTF. The chain recombines TRBV3-1 (or the pseudogene TRBV3-2) with TRBJ1-2, with a possible D match to TRBD1 (6 bases). The CDR3 loop spans 13 amino acids. CDR1 LGHDT and CDR2 YNNKEL come from the germline V gene (reference sequence). Trimming removed 2 bases from V and 4 bases from J, with 8 bases in between.

This chain connects TRBV6-2 or TRBV6-3 to TRBJ2-7; 9 bases map to TRBD2. The germline CDR1 and CDR2 sequences are MNHEY and SVGEGT. The CDR3 consists of 15 residues. The trim removed 5 bases at V and 9 bases at J, leaving 14 bases unmatched. CDR3 DNA: TGTGCCAGCAGTCAAACAAGACTAGCGGAAATTGTGCAGTACTTC. Its protein is CASSQTRLAEIVQYF.

This chain links TRBV4-1 with TRBJ1-6, with 7 bases fitting TRBD1. The germline gives CDR1 MGHRA, CDR2 YSYEKL. The J segment lost 3 bases and the V segment lost 4 bases, leaving 3 bases of the junction unmatched. CDR3 length: 15 amino acids. Here the CDR3 reads CASSPRQGYNSPLHF. The DNA of the CDR3 is TGCGCCAGCAGCCCCCGACAGGGCTATAATTCACCCCTCCACTTT.

The V call is TRBV6-5, the J call TRBJ1-1, with 8 bases aligning to TRBD1. The CDR3 is made up of 15 amino acids. Losses at the gene ends were 4 bases for V and 3 bases for J; bases not matched to a gene: 7. The V gene's germline CDR1 is MNHEY and CDR2 SVGAGI. The CDR3 DNA follows: TGTGCCAGCAGTTTGGACAGGGAAGGGCACACTGAAGCTTTCTTT. Amino acid sequence: CASSLDREGHTEAFF.

The chain links TRBV20-1 to TRBJ2-4; no reliable D call. CDR1 and CDR2 from the germline V gene are DFQATT and SNEGSKA (reference sequence). Trimming left V 3 bases short and J 1 base short, with 13 bases between. The CDR3 covers 15 residues. The CDR3 DNA is TGCAGTGCTAGTCGCGACCTCTTTGCCAAAAACATTCAGTACTTC. Amino acid sequence: CSASRDLFAKNIQYF.

This rearrangement joins TRBV5-6 to TRBJ1-2; the D gene is possibly TRBD1 (6 bases). V dropped 4 bases and J dropped 4 bases, with 11 bases sitting between them. Germline assignment: CDR1 SGHDT and CDR2 YYEEEE. This CDR3 is 13 amino acids long. For the CDR3, the DNA is TGTGCCAGCAGCCTCAACAGGGTCTATGGCTACACCTTC. The encoded protein is CASSLNRVYGYTF.

The chain is built from TRBV30 and TRBJ1-5, with D tentatively TRBD1 (6 bases). V lost 0 bases to trimming and J lost 0 bases, with 18 bases between them. CDR3 length: 18 residues. The germline V gene has CDR1 GTSNPN and CDR2 SVGIG (reference sequence). CDR3 DNA: TGTGCCTGGAGTGTACGGGTTTCGGGGGCGTATAGCAATCAGCCCCAGCATTTT. Its translation is CAWSVRVSGAYSNQPQHF.

The chain employs TRBV28 and TRBJ1-5; 8 bases match TRBD1. Trimming cost V 5 bases and J 7 bases; bases outside gene matches: 7. CDR3 length: 14 amino acids. Germline values: CDR1 MDHEN, CDR2 SYDVKM. The CDR3 here is CASSGRTGPQPQHF. The CDR3 region has the DNA TGTGCCAGCAGTGGACGGACAGGGCCACAGCCCCAGCATTTT.

The chain carries TRBV9 and TRBJ2-7, with no clear D. This CDR3 is 13 amino acids long. V was clipped by 0 bases and J by 1 base, with 5 bases between them. Germline V CDR1 and CDR2: SGDLS, YYNGEE. CDR3 in amino acids: CASSVGGSYEQYF. The CDR3 DNA reads TGTGCCAGCAGCGTAGGAGGATCCTACGAGCAGTACTTC.

The chain employs TRBV7-2 and TRBJ2-1; TRBD2 matches 10 bases. Trimming at V came to 2 bases and at J to 7 bases, leaving 11 bases not matched to a gene. This CDR3 spans 17 amino acids. Germline V gene sequence: CDR1 SGHTA, CDR2 FQGNSA. The CDR3 loop is CASSLSKRGGLKNEQFF. The DNA of the CDR3 is TGTGCCAGCAGCTTAAGTAAGCGGGGGGGCCTCAAGAATGAGCAGTTCTTC.